The 9 T cell receptor beta chains below were found in one sample sequenced in a study of post-analysis software for immune sequencing data. Built from TCR beta cDNA, the libraries had unique molecular identifiers in them. TCRdb redid the calling of the PCR reads with MiXCR, one entry per CDR3 protein. The sample gives hundreds of thousands of distinct CDR3 sequences, approximately 30% of which show up once; more than 0.45% is in the top ten. Study-wide points: Four or five TRBV segments, including TRBV5-6, TRBV5-1 and TRBV20-1, were more frequent in patients than controls.

These receptors are not linked to any known antigen. Sample: blood. The receptors originated from a girl between 10 and 17 years old with multiple sclerosis.

The V and J genes are TRBV28 and TRBJ2-5; TRBD2 might be the D (5 bases). The germline V gene encodes CDR1 MDHEN and CDR2 SYDVKM. Between the trimmed V and J ends, which lost 4 bases and 2 bases, there was a span of 11 bases. This CDR3 comprises 14 residues. CDR3 region: CASSSSGWQETQYF. CDR3 DNA: TGTGCCAGCAGTTCGAGCGGCTGGCAAGAGACCCAGTACTTC.

This clonotype was found a few times. The CDR3 DNA reads TGTGCCAGCAGTTTACGGCAGGGGGTTAACTATGGCTACACCTTC. This gives the protein CASSLRQGVNYGYTF. V and J are TRBV27 and TRBJ1-2; 7 nucleotides agree with TRBD1. Germline V gene sequence: CDR1 MNHEY, CDR2 SMNVEV (reference sequence). CDR3 size: 15 residues. Trimming cost V 2 bases and J 1 base; bases outside gene matches: 4.

This chain uses TRBV20-1 with TRBJ2-5; 9 bases agree with TRBD2. Near its end, the DNA agrees better with TRBJ2-7, so the J call may be wrong. The CDR3 loop spans 17 amino acids. CDR1 and CDR2 (germline): DFQATT, SNEGSKA (reference sequence). The chain's CDR3 is CSASRASGIWNRDEQYF. The CDR3 nucleotides read TGCAGTGCTTCCCGGGCTAGCGGGATTTGGAATCGGGACGAGCAGTACTTC.

This chain uses TRBV6-5 with TRBJ1-1; tentative D call: TRBD1 (6 bases). This CDR3 spans 15 amino acids. Trimming shortened V by 6 bases and J by 4 bases, and 18 bases separated the two germline ends. Germline V CDR1 and CDR2: MNHEY, SVGAGI. The CDR3 DNA sequence: TGTGCCAGCAGCTCGGCCCCCGAGGGGGGCACTGAAGCTTTCTTT. The encoded protein is CASSSAPEGGTEAFF.

This rearrangement joins TRBV5-1 to TRBJ2-3; the D gene is possibly TRBD2 (6 bases). CDR1 and CDR2 from the germline V gene are SGHRS and YFSETQ. This CDR3 has 15 amino acids. The V end was cut by 7 bases, the J end by 0 bases, with 15 bases between. The CDR3 nucleotides read TGCGCCAGCTGGGCGGGGTTACCCAGCACAGATACGCAGTATTTT. Residues: CASWAGLPSTDTQYF.

This sequence joins TRBV20-1 and TRBJ1-5, with 9 bases fitting TRBD1. V lost 7 bases and J lost 0; bases outside the gene matches: 10. This CDR3 spans 16 amino acids. Germline-derived CDR1 and CDR2 are DFQATT and SNEGSKA (reference sequence). This chain's CDR3 is CSVAGQGLGSNQPQHF. Written as DNA, the CDR3 is TGCAGTGTTGCGGGACAGGGCCTTGGTAGCAATCAGCCCCAGCATTTT.

The chain uses TRBV28 and TRBJ2-1; 7 nucleotides align to TRBD1. This CDR3 comprises 13 residues. In germline, CDR1 is MDHEN, CDR2 SYDVKM. V shed 5 bases, J shed 12 bases, and the junction held 10 bases outside the gene matches. In DNA form, the CDR3 reads TGTGCCAGCAGTCCGGGACAGTACTTTGGGCAGTTCTTC. It encodes CASSPGQYFGQFF.

This clonotype was seen at least ten times. The chain has TRBV20-1 and TRBJ2-1; 7 bases agree with TRBD2. Germline CDR1 reads DFQATT; CDR2 reads SNEGSKA (reference sequence). This CDR3 comprises 14 residues. With V trimmed by 5 bases and J by 6 bases, 10 bases remained unmatched. The CDR3 spells CSAPPSGVSNEQFF. CDR3 coding DNA: TGCAGTGCTCCGCCCAGCGGGGTCTCCAATGAGCAGTTCTTC.

Note on this clonotype: A much more abundant neighbour one base away suggests this may be a read error. J is TRBJ2-3 and V is TRBV20-1, with D maybe TRBD2 (6 bases). The ends were cut back, 1 base at V and 2 bases at J, with 16 bases in the middle. Germline V CDR1 and CDR2: DFQATT, SNEGSKA (reference sequence). This CDR3 spans 16 amino acids. Written as DNA, the CDR3 is TGCAGTGCTAGAGCAGTGGCTAGCGACGACACAGATACGCAGTATTTT. Its translation is CSARAVASDDTDTQYF.